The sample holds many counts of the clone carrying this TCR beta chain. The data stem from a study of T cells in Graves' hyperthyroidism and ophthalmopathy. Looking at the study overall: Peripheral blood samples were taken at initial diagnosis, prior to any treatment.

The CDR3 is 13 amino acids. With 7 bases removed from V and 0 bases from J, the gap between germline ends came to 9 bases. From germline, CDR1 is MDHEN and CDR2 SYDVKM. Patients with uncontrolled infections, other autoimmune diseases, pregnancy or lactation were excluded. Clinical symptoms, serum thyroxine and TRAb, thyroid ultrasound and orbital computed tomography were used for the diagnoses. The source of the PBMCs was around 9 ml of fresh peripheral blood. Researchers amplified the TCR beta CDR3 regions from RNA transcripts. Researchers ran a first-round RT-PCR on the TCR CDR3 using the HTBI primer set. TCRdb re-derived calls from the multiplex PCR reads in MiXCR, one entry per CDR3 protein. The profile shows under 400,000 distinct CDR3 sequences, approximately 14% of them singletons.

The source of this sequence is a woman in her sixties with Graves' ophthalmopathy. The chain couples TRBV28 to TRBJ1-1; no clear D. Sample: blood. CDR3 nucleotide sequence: TGTGCCAGCACAGGACTGATGAACACTGAAGCTTTCTTT. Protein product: CASTGLMNTEAFF. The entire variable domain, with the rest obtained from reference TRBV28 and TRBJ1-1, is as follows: DVKVTQSSRYLVKRTGEKVFLECVQDMDHENMFWYRQDPGLGLRLIYFSYDVKMKEKGDIPEGYSVSREKKERFSLILESASTNQTSMYLCASTGLMNTEAFFGQGTRLTVV.